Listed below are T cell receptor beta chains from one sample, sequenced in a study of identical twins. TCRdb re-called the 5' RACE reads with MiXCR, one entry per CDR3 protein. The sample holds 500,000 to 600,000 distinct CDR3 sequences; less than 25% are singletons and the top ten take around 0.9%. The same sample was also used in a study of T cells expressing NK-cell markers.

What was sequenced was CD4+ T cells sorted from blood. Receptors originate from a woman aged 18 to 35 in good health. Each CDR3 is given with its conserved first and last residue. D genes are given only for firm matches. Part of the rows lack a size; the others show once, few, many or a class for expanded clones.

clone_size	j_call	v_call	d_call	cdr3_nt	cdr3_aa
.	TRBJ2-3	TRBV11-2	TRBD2	TGTGCCAGCAGCGCCGGGACTAGCGCTGATACGCAGTATTTT	CASSAGTSADTQYF
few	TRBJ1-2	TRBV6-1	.	TGTGCCAGCAGGGGGATGTTGGGCTACCTGGGGTCGTCCTATGGCTACACCTTC	CASRGMLGYLGSSYGYTF
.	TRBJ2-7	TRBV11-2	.	TGTGCCAGCAGCCTAGAAACAGGGACCACCTACGAGCAGTACTTC	CASSLETGTTYEQYF
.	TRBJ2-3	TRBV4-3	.	TGCGCCAGCAGCCAATCCTCAGGTGGCACAGATACGCAGTATTTT	CASSQSSGGTDTQYF
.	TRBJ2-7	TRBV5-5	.	TGTGCCAGCAGCCCAGGGCAGGGGTTATCCGAGCAGTACTTC	CASSPGQGLSEQYF
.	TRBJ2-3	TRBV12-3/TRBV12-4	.	TGTGCCAGCACCCTAATGGGGGGCGGCGGAGATACGCAGTATTTT	CASTLMGGGGDTQYF
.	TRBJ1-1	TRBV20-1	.	TGCAGTGCTAGGCGACCGGAGGGTGGCACTGAAGCTTTCTTT	CSARRPEGGTEAFF
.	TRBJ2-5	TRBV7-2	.	TGTGCCAGCACGAGGCCTACCGGAGGGCCGGAGACCCAGTACTTC	CASTRPTGGPETQYF
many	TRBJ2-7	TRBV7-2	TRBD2	TGTGCCAGCGCCCGGACTAGCGGGAGAGGCGAGCAGTACTTC	CASARTSGRGEQYF
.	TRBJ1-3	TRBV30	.	TGTGCCTGGAGTTGGGGGGCGACCATATATTTT	CAWSWGATIYF
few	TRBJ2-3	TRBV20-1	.	TGCAGTGCTAGCGGGAGTCGTATTGGTTCAGCAGATACGCAGTATTTT	CSASGSRIGSADTQYF
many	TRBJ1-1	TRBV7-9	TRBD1	TGTGCCAGCAGTTATGGACAGGTGAACACTGAAGCTTTCTTT	CASSYGQVNTEAFF
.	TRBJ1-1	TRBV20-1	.	TGCAGTGCTTGGAGGGGGAACACTGAAGCTTTCTTT	CSAWRGNTEAFF
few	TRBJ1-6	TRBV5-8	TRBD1	TGTGCCAGCAGCCCGGGACAGCTAATTAATTCACCCCTCCACTTT	CASSPGQLINSPLHF
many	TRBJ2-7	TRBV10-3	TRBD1	TGTGCCATCACCGGGGACAGGGCTGACGAGCAGTACTTC	CAITGDRADEQYF
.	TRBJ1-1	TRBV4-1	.	TGCGCCAGCAGCCAAGTCGGTCAAGGGGTTCAGGCTTTCTTT	CASSQVGQGVQAFF
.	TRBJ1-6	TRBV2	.	TGTGCCAGCAGTGAAGTTGTGAATTCACCCCTCCACTTT	CASSEVVNSPLHF
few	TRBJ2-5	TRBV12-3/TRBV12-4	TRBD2	TGTGCCAGCAGTTACGCGGGAGGGGAGACCCAGTACTTC	CASSYAGGETQYF
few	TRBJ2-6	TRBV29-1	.	TGCAGCGTTGACGGACAGTCTGGGGCCAACGTCCTGACTTTC	CSVDGQSGANVLTF
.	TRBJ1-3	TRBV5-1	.	TGCGCCAGCAGCGGGGGGATTCTTTCAGGAAACACCATATATTTT	CASSGGILSGNTIYF
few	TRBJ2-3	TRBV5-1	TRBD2	TGCGCCAGCAGTCCCGCCTGGAGCGGGGGTGCGGCAGATACGCAGTATTTT	CASSPAWSGGAADTQYF
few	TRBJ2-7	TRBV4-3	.	TGCGCCAGCAGCGAGGGACTTCAATACGAGCAGTACTTC	CASSEGLQYEQYF
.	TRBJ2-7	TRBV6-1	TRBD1	TGTGCCAGCAGTGAAAGGGGGACAGGGTCGCGCGAGCAGTACTTC	CASSERGTGSREQYF
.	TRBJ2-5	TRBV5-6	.	TGTGCCAGCAGCTGGACTGGGCCAGGGGAGACCCAGTACTTC	CASSWTGPGETQYF
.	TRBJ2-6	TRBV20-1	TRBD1	TGCAGTGCTGGAGGGACAGGGGCCTCTGGGGCCAACGTCCTGACTTTC	CSAGGTGASGANVLTF
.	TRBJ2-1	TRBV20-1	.	TGCAGTGCCCCCCAATGGGGCAATGAGCAGTTCTTC	CSAPQWGNEQFF
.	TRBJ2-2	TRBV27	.	TGTGCCAGCAGTTTATCTGGATCTTCCGGGGAGCTGTTTTTT	CASSLSGSSGELFF
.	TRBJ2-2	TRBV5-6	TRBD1	TGTGCCAGCAGCCGACAGGGTACGAGAGCCGGGGAGCTGTTTTTT	CASSRQGTRAGELFF
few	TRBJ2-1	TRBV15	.	TGTGCCACCAGCAGAGATTATGGTGAGCAGTTCTTC	CATSRDYGEQFF
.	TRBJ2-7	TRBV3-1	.	TGTGCCAGCCAGCCCAATGGAGCCTCCTACGAGCAGTACTTC	CASQPNGASYEQYF
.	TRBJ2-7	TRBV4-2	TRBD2	TGTGCCAGCAGCCAGGGGCTGGCGCGGGGGACCTACGAGCAGTACTTC	CASSQGLARGTYEQYF
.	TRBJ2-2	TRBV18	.	TGTGCCAGCTCACCTAGGACGGAGTCCACCGGGGAGCTGTTTTTT	CASSPRTESTGELFF
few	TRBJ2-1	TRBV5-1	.	TGCGCCAGCAGCGTGGGTATGACATCGTCCTACAATGAGCAGTTCTTC	CASSVGMTSSYNEQFF
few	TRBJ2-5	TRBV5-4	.	TGTGCCAGCCGAAGGGGGGGCACCCAGACCCAGTACTTC	CASRRGGTQTQYF
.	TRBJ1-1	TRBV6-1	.	TGTGCCAGCACAGACCTTATTAACACTGAAGCTTTCTTT	CASTDLINTEAFF
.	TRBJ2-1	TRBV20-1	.	TGCAGTGCTAGAGGAGGGACACAGCAGTTCTTC	CSARGGTQQFF
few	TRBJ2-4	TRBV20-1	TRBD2	TGCAGTGCCAAAGCGGGGGTAACCTTAGCCAAAAACATTCAGTACTTC	CSAKAGVTLAKNIQYF
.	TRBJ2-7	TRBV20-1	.	TGCAGTGCTGGGGACTTCTACGAGCAGTACTTC	CSAGDFYEQYF
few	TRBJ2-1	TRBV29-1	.	TGCAGCGTTGATGGGGGGGCATACAATGAGCAGTTCTTC	CSVDGGAYNEQFF
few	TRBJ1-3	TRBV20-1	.	TGCAGTGCTCGGAGATACCTTGGGGACACCATATATTTT	CSARRYLGDTIYF
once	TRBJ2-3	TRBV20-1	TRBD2	TGCAGTGCTAGGAGGGTAGCGGGGAAGTTTACGCAGTATTTT	CSARRVAGKFTQYF
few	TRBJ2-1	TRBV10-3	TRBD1	TGTGCCATCAAGGGGACAGGGGGGAGTCTTGAGCAGTTCTTC	CAIKGTGGSLEQFF
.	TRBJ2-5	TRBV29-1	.	TGCAGCGTTGACAGGGGTAGGGACGAGACCCAGTACTTC	CSVDRGRDETQYF
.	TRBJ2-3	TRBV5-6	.	TGTGCCAGCAGCTTGGCCGGAAGGACGGGAACAGATACGCAGTATTTT	CASSLAGRTGTDTQYF
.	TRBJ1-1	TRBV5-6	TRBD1	TGTGCCAGCAGACCAGGGGGTCCTGGGGGCCCTGAAGCTTTCTTT	CASRPGGPGGPEAFF
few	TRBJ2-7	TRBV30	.	TGTGCTTCTATCAGGCCCTACGAGCAGTACTTC	CASIRPYEQYF